This T cell receptor beta chain originates from a study of blood T cell repertoires in COVID-19. Study overall: The analysed material was cDNA or gDNA that came from T cells, B-cell-depleted T cells, or PBMCs.

The V and J ends lost 6 bases and 5 bases respectively, with 14 bases between them. CDR1 and CDR2 (germline): SEHNR, FQNEAQ (reference sequence). This CDR3 region has 13 residues. Only in-frame clones appear in the TCRdb table, and some are missing; sequencing was by immunoSEQ multiplex PCR. The sample contains 140,000 to 150,000 clones, around 87% of which appear only once. The source of this sequence is a man at least 80 years old with acute or convalescent COVID-19. Source material: peripheral blood. V usage is TRBV7-9 and J usage is TRBJ2-7, with a weak D call TRBD1 (5 bases). The DNA for the CDR3 is TGTGCCAGCAGGATAGGGGCAGGGAACGAGCAGTACTTC. The encoded protein is CASRIGAGNEQYF.